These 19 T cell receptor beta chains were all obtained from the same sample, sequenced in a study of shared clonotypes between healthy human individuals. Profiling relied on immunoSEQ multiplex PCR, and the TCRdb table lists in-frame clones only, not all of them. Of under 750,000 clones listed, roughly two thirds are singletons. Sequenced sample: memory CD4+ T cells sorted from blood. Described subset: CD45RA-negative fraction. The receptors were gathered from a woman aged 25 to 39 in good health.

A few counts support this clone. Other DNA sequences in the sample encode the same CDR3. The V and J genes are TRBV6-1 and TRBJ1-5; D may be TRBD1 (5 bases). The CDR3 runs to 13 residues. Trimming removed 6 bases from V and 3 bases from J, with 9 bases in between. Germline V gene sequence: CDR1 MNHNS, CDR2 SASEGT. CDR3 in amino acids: CASREGPNQPQHF. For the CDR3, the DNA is TGTGCCAGCAGGGAGGGACCCAATCAGCCCCAGCATTTT.

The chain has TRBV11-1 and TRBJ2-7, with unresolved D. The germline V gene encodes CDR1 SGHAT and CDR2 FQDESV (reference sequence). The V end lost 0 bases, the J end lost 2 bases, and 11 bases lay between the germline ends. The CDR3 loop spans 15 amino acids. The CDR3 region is CASSLALGLTYEQYF. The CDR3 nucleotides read TGTGCCAGCAGCTTAGCGCTGGGGTTGACCTACGAGCAGTACTTC. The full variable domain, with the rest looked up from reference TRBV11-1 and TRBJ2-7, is EAEVAQSPRYKITEKSQAVAFWCDPISGHATLYWYRQILGQGPELLVQFQDESVVDDSQLPKDRFSAERLKGVDSTLKIQPAELGDSAMYLCASSLALGLTYEQYFGPGTRLTVT.

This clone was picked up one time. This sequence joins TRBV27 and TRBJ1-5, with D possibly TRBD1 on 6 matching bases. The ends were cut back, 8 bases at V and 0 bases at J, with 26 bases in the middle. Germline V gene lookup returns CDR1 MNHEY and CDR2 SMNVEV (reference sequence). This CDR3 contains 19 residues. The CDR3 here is CASSKRGALLIGSNQPQHF. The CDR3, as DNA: TGTGCCAGCTCGAAACGGGGGGCATTACTTATCGGTAGCAATCAGCCCCAGCATTTT.

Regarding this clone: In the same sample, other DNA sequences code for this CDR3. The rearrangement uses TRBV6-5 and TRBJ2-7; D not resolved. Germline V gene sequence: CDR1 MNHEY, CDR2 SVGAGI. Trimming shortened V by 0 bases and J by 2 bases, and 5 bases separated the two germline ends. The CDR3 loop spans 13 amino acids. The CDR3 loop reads CASSYSRTYEQYF. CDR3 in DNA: TGTGCCAGCAGTTACTCGAGAACCTACGAGCAGTACTTC.

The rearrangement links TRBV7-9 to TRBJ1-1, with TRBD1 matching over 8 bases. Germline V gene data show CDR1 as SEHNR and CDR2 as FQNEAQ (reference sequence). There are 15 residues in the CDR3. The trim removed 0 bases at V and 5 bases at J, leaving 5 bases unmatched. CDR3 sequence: CASSLARTGLTEAFF. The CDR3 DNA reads TGTGCCAGCAGCTTAGCTCGGACAGGGCTGACTGAAGCTTTCTTT.

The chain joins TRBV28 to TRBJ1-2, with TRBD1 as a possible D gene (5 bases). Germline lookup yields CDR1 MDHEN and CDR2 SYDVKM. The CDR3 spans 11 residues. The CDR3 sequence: CVIRDFDGYTF. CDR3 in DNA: TGTGTCATTCGGGACTTCGATGGCTACACCTTC.

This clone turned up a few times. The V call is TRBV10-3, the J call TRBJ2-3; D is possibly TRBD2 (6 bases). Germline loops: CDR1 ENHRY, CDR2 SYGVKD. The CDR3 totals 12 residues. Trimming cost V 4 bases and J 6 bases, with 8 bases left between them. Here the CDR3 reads CAISGRADTQYF. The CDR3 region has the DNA TGTGCCATCAGTGGGAGGGCGGATACGCAGTATTTT.

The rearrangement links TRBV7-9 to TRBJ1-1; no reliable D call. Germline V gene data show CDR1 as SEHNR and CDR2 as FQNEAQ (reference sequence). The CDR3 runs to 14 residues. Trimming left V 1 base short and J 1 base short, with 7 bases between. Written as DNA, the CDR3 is TGTGCCAGCAGCTTAGTTAAGACGAACACTGAAGCTTTCTTT. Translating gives CASSLVKTNTEAFF.

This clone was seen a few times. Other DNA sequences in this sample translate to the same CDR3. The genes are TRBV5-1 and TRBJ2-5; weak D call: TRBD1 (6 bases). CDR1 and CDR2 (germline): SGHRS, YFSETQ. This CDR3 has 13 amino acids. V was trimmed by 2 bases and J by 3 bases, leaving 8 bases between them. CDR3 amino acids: CASSFSGEETQYF. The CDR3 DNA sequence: TGCGCCAGCAGCTTTTCAGGGGAAGAGACCCAGTACTTC.

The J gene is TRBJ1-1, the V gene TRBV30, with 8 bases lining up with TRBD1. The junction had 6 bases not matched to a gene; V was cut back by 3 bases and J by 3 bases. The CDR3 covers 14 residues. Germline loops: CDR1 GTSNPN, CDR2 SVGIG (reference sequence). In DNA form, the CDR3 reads TGTGCCTGGAGCCAGGGGGCGGTGGACACTGAAGCTTTCTTT. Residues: CAWSQGAVDTEAFF.

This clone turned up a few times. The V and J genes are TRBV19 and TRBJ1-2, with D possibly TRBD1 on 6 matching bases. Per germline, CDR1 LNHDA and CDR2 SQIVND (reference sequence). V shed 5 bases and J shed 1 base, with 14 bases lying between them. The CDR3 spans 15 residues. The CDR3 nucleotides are TGTGCCAGTAGTCGGACAGTTACTGGTAACTATGGCTACACCTTC. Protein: CASSRTVTGNYGYTF.

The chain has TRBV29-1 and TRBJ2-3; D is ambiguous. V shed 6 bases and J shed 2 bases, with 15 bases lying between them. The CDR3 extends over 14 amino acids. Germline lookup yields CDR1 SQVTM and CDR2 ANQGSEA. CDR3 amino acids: CSVHDGHLTDTQYF. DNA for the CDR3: TGCAGCGTCCACGATGGCCACCTCACAGATACGCAGTATTTT.

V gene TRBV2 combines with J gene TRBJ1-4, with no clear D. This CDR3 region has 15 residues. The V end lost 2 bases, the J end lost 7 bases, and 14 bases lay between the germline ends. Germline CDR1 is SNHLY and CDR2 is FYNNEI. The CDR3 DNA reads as TGTGCCAGCAGTGAACCGTCTCGAGGCGGTGAAAAACTGTTTTTT. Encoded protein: CASSEPSRGGEKLFF.

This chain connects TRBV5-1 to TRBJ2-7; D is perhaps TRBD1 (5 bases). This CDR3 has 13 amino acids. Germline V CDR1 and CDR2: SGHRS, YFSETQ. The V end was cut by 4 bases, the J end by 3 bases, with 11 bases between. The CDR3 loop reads CASSPGHYYEQYF. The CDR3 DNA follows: TGCGCCAGCAGCCCCGGACACTACTACGAGCAGTACTTC.

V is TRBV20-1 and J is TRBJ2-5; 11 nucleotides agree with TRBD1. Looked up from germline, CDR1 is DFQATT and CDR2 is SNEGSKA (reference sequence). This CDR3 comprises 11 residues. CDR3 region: CSPGTGGTQYF. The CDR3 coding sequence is TGCAGCCCCGGGACAGGGGGGACCCAGTACTTC.

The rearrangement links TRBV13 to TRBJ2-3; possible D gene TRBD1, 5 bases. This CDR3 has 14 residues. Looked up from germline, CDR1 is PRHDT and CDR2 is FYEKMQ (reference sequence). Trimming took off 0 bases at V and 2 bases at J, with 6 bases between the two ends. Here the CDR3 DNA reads TGTGCCAGCAGCTTAGGGACAGTCACAGATACGCAGTATTTT. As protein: CASSLGTVTDTQYF.

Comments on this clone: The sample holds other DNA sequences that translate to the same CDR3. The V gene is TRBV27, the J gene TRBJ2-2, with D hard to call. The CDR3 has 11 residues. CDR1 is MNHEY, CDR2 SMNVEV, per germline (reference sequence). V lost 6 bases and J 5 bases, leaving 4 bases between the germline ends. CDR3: CASSRTGELFF. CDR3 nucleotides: TGTGCCAGCAGCCGTACCGGGGAGCTGTTTTTT.

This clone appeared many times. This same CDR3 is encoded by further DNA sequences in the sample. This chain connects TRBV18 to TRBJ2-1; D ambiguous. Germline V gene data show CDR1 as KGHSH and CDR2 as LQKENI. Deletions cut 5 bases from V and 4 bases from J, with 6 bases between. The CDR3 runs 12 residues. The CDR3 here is CASSEIYNEQFF. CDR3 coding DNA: TGTGCCAGCTCAGAAATATACAATGAGCAGTTCTTC.

CDR3 in DNA: TGTGCCTGGAGCCAGATGAATGGCAATCAGCCCCAGCATTTT. It specifies CAWSQMNGNQPQHF. V and J are TRBV30 and TRBJ1-5; D remains unclear. Trimming cost V 3 bases and J 2 bases, with 11 bases left between them. This CDR3 comprises 14 residues. Germline CDR1 is GTSNPN and CDR2 is SVGIG (reference sequence). The entire variable domain, with the rest obtained from reference TRBV30 and TRBJ1-5, is as follows: SQTIHQWPATLVQPVGSPLSLECTVEGTSNPNLYWYRQAAGRGLQLLFYSVGIGQISSEVPQNLSASRPQDRQFILSSKKLLLSDSGFYLCAWSQMNGNQPQHFGDGTRLSIL.